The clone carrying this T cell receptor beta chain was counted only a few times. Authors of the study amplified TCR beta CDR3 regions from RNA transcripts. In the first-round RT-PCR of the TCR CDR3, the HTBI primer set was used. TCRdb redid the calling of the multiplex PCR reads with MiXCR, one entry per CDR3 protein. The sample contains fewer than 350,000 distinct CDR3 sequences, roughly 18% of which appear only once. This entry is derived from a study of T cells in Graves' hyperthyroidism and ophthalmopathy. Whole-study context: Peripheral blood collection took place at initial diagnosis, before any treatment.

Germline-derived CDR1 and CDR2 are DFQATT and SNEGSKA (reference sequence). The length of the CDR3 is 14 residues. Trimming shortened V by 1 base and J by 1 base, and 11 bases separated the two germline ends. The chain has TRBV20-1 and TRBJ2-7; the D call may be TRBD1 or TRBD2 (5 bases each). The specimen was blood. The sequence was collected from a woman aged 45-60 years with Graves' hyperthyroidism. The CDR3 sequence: CSARGGSASYEQYF. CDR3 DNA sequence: TGCAGTGCTAGAGGGGGGTCGGCGTCCTACGAGCAGTACTTC.